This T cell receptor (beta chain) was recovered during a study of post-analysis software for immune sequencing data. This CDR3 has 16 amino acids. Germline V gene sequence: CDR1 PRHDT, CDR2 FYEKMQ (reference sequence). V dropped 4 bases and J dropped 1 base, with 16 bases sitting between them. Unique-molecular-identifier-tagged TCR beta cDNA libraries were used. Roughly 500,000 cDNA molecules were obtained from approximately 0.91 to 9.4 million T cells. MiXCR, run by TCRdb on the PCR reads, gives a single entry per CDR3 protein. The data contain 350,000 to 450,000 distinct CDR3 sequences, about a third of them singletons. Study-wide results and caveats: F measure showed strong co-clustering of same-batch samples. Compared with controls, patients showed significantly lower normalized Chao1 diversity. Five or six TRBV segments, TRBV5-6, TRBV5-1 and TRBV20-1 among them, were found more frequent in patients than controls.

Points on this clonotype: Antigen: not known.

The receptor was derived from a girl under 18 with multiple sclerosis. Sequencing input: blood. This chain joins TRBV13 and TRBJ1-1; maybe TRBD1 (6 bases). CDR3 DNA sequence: TGTGCCAGCAGCTCCCGCTTCTGGACAGAGAACACTGAAGCTTTCTTT. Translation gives CASSSRFWTENTEAFF. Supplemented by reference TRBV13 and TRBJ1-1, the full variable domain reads AAGVIQSPRHLIKEKRETATLKCYPIPRHDTVYWYQQGPGQDPQFLISFYEKMQSDKGSIPDRFSAQQFSDYHSELNMSSLELGDSALYFCASSSRFWTENTEAFFGQGTRLTVV.